This T cell receptor beta chain was obtained from a study of cytomegalovirus exposure and HLA in healthy donors. Turning to this clone: Its antigen is undetermined.

Study-level results: Altogether, about 160 TCR beta chains were recorded as cytomegalovirus-associated.

Sequencing was performed with immunoSEQ multiplex PCR; in TCRdb, only in-frame clones are kept and a portion is missing. The sample records some 78,000 clones, 90% to 97% being singletons. Separate from the roughly 700-subject first cohort, the roughly 130-subject validation cohort was the one that the donors belonged to. Specimen: PBMCs. The TCR sequence derives from a man aged 18-30 years in good health and CMV-seropositive.

CDR3 sequence (DNA): TGTGCCAGCACTCGACGGGGTTACAACACTGAAGCTTTCTTT. Its protein is CASTRRGYNTEAFF. The chain recombines TRBV6-1 with TRBJ1-1; D is uncertain. Trimming cost V 7 bases and J 2 bases, with 14 bases left between them. The CDR3 has 14 residues. Germline CDR1 and CDR2: MNHNS and SASEGT.